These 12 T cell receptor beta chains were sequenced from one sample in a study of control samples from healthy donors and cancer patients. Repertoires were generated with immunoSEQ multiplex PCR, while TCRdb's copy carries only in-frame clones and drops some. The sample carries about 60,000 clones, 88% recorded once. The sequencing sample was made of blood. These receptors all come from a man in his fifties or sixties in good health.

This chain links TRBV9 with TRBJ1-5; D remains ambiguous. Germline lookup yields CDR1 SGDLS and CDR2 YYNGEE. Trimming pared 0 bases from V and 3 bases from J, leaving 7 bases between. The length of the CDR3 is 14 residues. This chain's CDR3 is CASSVDPDNQPQHF. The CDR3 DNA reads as TGTGCCAGCAGCGTAGATCCGGACAATCAGCCCCAGCATTTT.

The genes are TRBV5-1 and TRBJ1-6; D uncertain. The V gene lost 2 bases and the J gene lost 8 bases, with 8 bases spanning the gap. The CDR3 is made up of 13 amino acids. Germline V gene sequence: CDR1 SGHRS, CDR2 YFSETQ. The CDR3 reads CASSFGPDSPLHF. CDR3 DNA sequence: TGCGCCAGCAGCTTTGGGCCCGATTCACCCCTCCACTTT. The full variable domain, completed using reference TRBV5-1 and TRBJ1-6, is KAGVTQTPRYLIKTRGQQVTLSCSPISGHRSVSWYQQTPGQGLQFLFEYFSETQRNKGNFPGRFSGRQFSNSRSEMNVSTLELGDSALYLCASSFGPDSPLHFGNGTRLTVT.

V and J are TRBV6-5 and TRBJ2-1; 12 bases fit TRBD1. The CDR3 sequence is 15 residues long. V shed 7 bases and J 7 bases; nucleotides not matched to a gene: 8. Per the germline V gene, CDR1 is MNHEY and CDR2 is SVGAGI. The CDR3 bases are TGTGCCAGCACCGCGGGACAGGGGGCGCGGAATGAGCAGTTCTTC. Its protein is CASTAGQGARNEQFF.

The CDR3 region is CASSEVSISGIGNTEAFF. As DNA, the CDR3 is TGTGCCAGCAGTGAAGTAAGCATTTCGGGCATCGGGAACACTGAAGCTTTCTTT. V usage is TRBV6-1 and J usage is TRBJ1-1; no firm D call. CDR1 MNHNS and CDR2 SASEGT come from the germline V gene. There are 18 residues in the CDR3. V lost 1 base and J 1 base, leaving 19 bases between the germline ends.

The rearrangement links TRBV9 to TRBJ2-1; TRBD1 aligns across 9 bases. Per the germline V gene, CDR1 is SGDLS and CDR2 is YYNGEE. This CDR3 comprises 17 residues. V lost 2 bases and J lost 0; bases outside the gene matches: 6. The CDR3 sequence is CASSVTGGLSSYNEQFF. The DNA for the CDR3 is TGTGCCAGCAGCGTTACAGGGGGCCTAAGCTCCTACAATGAGCAGTTCTTC.

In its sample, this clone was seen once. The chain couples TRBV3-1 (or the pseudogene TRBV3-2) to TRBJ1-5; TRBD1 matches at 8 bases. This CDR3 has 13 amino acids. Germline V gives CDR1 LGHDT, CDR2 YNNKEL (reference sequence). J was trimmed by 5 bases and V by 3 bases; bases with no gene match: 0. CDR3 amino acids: CASSQDRDQPQHF. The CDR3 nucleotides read TGTGCCAGCAGCCAGGACAGGGATCAGCCCCAGCATTTT.

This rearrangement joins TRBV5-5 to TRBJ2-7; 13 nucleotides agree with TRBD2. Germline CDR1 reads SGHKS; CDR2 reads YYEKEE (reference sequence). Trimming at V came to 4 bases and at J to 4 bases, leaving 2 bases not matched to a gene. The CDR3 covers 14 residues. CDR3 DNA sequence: TGTGCCAGCAGCCCGGGACTAGCGGGGTACGAGCAGTACTTC. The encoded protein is CASSPGLAGYEQYF. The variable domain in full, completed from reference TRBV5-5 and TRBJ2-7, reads DAGVTQSPTHLIKTRGQQVTLRCSPISGHKSVSWYQQVLGQGPQFIFQYYEKEERGRGNFPDRFSARQFPNYSSELNVNALLLGDSALYLCASSPGLAGYEQYFGPGTRLTVT.

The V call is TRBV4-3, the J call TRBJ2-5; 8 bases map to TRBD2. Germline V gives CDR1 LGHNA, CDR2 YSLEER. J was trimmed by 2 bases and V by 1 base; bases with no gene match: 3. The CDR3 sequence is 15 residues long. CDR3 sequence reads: CASSQVTSAQETQYF. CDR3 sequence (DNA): TGCGCCAGCAGCCAAGTGACTAGCGCGCAAGAGACCCAGTACTTC.

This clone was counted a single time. The CDR3 loop reads CASSPSQGGTNTEAFF. CDR3 DNA: TGTGCCAGCTCGCCCTCACAGGGGGGTACGAACACTGAAGCTTTCTTT. The J gene is TRBJ1-1, the V gene TRBV18; TRBD1 aligns across 8 bases. Trimming removed 6 bases from V and 1 base from J; junction bases left unmatched: 10. There are 16 residues in the CDR3. Germline V gene lookup returns CDR1 KGHSH and CDR2 LQKENI.

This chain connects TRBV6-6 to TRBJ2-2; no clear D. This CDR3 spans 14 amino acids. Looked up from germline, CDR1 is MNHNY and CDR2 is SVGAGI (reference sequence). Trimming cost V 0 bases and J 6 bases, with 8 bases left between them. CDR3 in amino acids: CASSYSLVSGELFF. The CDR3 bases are TGTGCCAGCAGTTACTCGTTAGTTTCCGGGGAGCTGTTTTTT.

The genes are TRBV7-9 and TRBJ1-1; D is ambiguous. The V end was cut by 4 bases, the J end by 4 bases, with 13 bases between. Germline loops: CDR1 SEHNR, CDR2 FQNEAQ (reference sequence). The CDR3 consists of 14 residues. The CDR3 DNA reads TGTGCCAGCAGCTATATGGGAGAGGGCACTGAAGCTTTCTTT. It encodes CASSYMGEGTEAFF.

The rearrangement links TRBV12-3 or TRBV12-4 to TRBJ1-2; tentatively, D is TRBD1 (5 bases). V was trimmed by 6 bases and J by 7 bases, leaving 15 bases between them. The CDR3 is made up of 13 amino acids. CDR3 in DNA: TGTGCCAGCAGGACCGGAACCGACAGTGGCTACACCTTC. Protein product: CASRTGTDSGYTF.